These 29 T cell receptor beta chains were all obtained from the same sample, sequenced in a study of blood T cell repertoires in COVID-19. Repertoires were generated with immunoSEQ multiplex PCR, while TCRdb's copy carries only in-frame clones and drops some. The top ten clones hold about 25% of a sample with 43,000 or so clones, almost 85% of them seen once. Sequenced material: peripheral blood. The source is a woman aged 55-70 years with acute or convalescent COVID-19.

J is TRBJ1-4 and V is TRBV29-1; no clear D. Trimming removed 6 bases at V and 0 bases at J, with 8 bases between. The CDR3 runs to 13 residues. Germline values: CDR1 SQVTM, CDR2 ANQGSEA. Written as DNA, the CDR3 is TGCAGCGTGGTTACAGCAACTAATGAAAAACTGTTTTTT. Encoded protein: CSVVTATNEKLFF.

The chain employs TRBV15 and TRBJ2-2; TRBD2 matches at 13 bases. Germline V gene sequence: CDR1 LNHNV, CDR2 YYDKDF (reference sequence). After removal of 1 base from V and 3 bases from J, the junction contained 5 bases not matched to a gene. CDR3 length: 18 residues. For the CDR3, the DNA is TGTGCCACCAGCAGAGTGGGACTAGCGGGGCCTTACACCGGGGAGCTGTTTTTT. Amino acid sequence: CATSRVGLAGPYTGELFF.

The chain recombines TRBV12-2 with TRBJ2-7; TRBD2 reflects the table's D call only, with no check against the DNA. TRBV12-2 is a recognized pseudogene. The CDR3 sequence is 12 residues long. This CDR3 is CASRPLFYEQYF. The CDR3 bases are TGTGCAAGTCGCCCCCTCTTCTACGAGCAGTACTTC.

J is TRBJ1-6 and V is TRBV7-2; D unresolved. The CDR3 runs 12 residues. CDR1 SGHTA and CDR2 FQGNSA come from the germline V gene. The V end was cut by 6 bases, the J end by 12 bases, with 12 bases between. The CDR3 loop is CASSSGQLPLHF. CDR3 in DNA: TGTGCCAGCAGTTCTGGGCAATTACCCCTCCACTTT.

The chain links TRBV19 to TRBJ1-2; 10 nucleotides line up with TRBD1. The J segment lost 3 bases and the V segment lost 4 bases, leaving 11 bases of the junction unmatched. Germline V gene lookup returns CDR1 LNHDA and CDR2 SQIVND (reference sequence). The CDR3 totals 17 residues. CDR3 nucleotide sequence: TGTGCCAGTAGTACCCATGGACAGGGGGGCACTCACTATGGCTACACCTTC. It is translated as CASSTHGQGGTHYGYTF.

This chain links TRBV27 with TRBJ1-5, with 9 bases aligning to TRBD1. Unmatched junction bases numbered 6, after V lost 0 bases and J lost 6 bases. The length of the CDR3 is 16 residues. Germline CDR1 MNHEY, CDR2 SMNVEV (reference sequence). CDR3 nucleotide sequence: TGTGCCAGCAGTTTATCGTACAGGGGGCATCGTCAGCCCCAGCATTTT. The encoded protein is CASSLSYRGHRQPQHF.

This sequence joins TRBV10-2 and TRBJ2-7, with 10 bases lining up with TRBD2. CDR3 length: 15 residues. Germline trimming cut 4 bases from V and 3 bases from J; bases unmatched to any gene: 6. CDR1 is WSHSY and CDR2 is SAAADI in the germline V gene. CDR3 residues: CASSVWERGGYEQYF. As DNA, the CDR3 is TGCGCCAGCAGTGTTTGGGAGCGGGGGGGCTACGAGCAGTACTTC.

The V call is TRBV6-5, the J call TRBJ2-1; 13 positions match TRBD2. V trimming: 5 bases; J trimming: 9 bases; junction bases outside the gene matches: 7. CDR3 length equals 15 residues. Germline V gives CDR1 MNHEY, CDR2 SVGAGI. DNA for the CDR3: TGTGCCAGCAGTCAACTAGCGGGGGGGCTTGGTGAGCAGTTCTTC. Protein product: CASSQLAGGLGEQFF.

The V and J genes are TRBV10-2 and TRBJ2-7; D is possibly TRBD1 (6 bases). Trimming pared 3 bases from V and 6 bases from J, leaving 9 bases between. CDR1 and CDR2 (germline): WSHSY, SAAADI. The CDR3 contains 12 residues. CDR3 amino acids: CASSEQGGEQYF. CDR3 coding DNA: TGCGCCAGCAGTGAACAGGGCGGCGAGCAGTACTTC.

V gene TRBV7-7 combines with J gene TRBJ2-2; D remains unclear. Germline V CDR1 and CDR2: SSHAT, FNYEAQ (reference sequence). Trimming took off 5 bases at V and 3 bases at J, with 10 bases between the two ends. The CDR3 is made up of 14 amino acids. The CDR3 loop is CASSARVDTGELFF. Written as DNA, the CDR3 is TGTGCCAGCAGCGCCCGGGTTGACACCGGGGAGCTGTTTTTT.

This chain links TRBV7-9 with TRBJ1-2; perhaps TRBD1 as D (5 bases). Germline V gives CDR1 SEHNR, CDR2 FQNEAQ (reference sequence). The CDR3 extends over 14 amino acids. Between the trimmed V and J ends, which lost 1 base and 6 bases, there was a span of 12 bases. The CDR3 region has the DNA TGTGCCAGCAGCTTAGTAGCCGGAGGGGATGGCTACACCTTC. It specifies CASSLVAGGDGYTF.

This chain connects TRBV6-6 to TRBJ1-1, with 7 nucleotides matching TRBD1. V shed 6 bases, J shed 4 bases, and the junction held 11 bases outside the gene matches. Germline V gene data show CDR1 as MNHNY and CDR2 as SVGAGI (reference sequence). This CDR3 is built from 15 residues. CDR3 sequence reads: CASSSAGGGSTEAFF. As DNA, the CDR3 is TGTGCCAGCAGCTCCGCAGGGGGTGGGAGCACTGAAGCTTTCTTT.

The V call is TRBV6-4, the J call TRBJ1-2; the D gene is possibly TRBD1 (6 bases). The CDR3 is 14 residues long. The germline V and J ends were trimmed by 9 bases and 0 bases, with 14 bases remaining between them. CDR1 and CDR2 from the germline V gene are MRHNA and SNTAGT. DNA of the CDR3: TGTGCCAGTGACTGGGGGCCTACTAACTATGGCTACACCTTC. The encoded protein is CASDWGPTNYGYTF.

The chain couples TRBV19 to TRBJ2-4; D uncertain. This CDR3 contains 14 residues. V lost 5 bases and J 5 bases, leaving 13 bases between the germline ends. Germline V gene lookup returns CDR1 LNHDA and CDR2 SQIVND (reference sequence). The CDR3 loop is CASSSTSNENIQYF. DNA of the CDR3: TGTGCCAGTAGTTCAACATCGAATGAAAACATTCAGTACTTC. The whole variable domain, filled in from reference TRBV19 and TRBJ2-4, reads DGGITQSPKYLFRKEGQNVTLSCEQNLNHDAMYWYRQDPGQGLRLIYYSQIVNDFQKGDIAEGYSVSREKKESFPLTVTSAQKNPTAFYLCASSSTSNENIQYFGAGTRLSVL.

The genes are TRBV29-1 and TRBJ2-5; the D is unclear. This CDR3 has 12 residues. The V and J ends lost 6 bases and 2 bases respectively, with 10 bases between them. Germline V gene lookup returns CDR1 SQVTM and CDR2 ANQGSEA. The CDR3 is CSVAQTQETQYF. The CDR3 nucleotides are TGCAGCGTAGCGCAGACTCAAGAGACCCAGTACTTC.

The chain links TRBV7-9 to TRBJ2-7; the D is unclear. Trimming took 6 bases from V and 2 from J, leaving 5 bases between them. There are 11 residues in the CDR3. Germline lookup yields CDR1 SEHNR and CDR2 FQNEAQ (reference sequence). CDR3 amino acids: CASSRAYEQYF. In DNA, the CDR3 is TGTGCCAGCAGTAGAGCCTACGAGCAGTACTTC.

This clone has a handful of counts. This chain connects TRBV27 to TRBJ1-6; 9 bases line up with TRBD1. This CDR3 contains 15 residues. With V trimmed by 6 bases and J by 7 bases, 7 bases remained unmatched. Germline V gene data show CDR1 as MNHEY and CDR2 as SMNVEV (reference sequence). CDR3 nucleotide sequence: TGTGCCAGCAGGGGAACCGGGACAGGGAATTCACCCCTCCACTTT. It specifies CASRGTGTGNSPLHF.

The J gene is TRBJ2-7, the V gene TRBV27, with TRBD1 identical over 7 bases. Germline CDR1 and CDR2: MNHEY and SMNVEV (reference sequence). V trimming: 4 bases; J trimming: 4 bases; junction bases outside the gene matches: 4. This CDR3 comprises 13 residues. The CDR3 bases are TGTGCCAGCAGTTGGGACAGCTCGTACGAGCAGTACTTC. This codes for CASSWDSSYEQYF.

This clone was seen once. The chain has TRBV5-1 and TRBJ1-1, with D possibly TRBD1 on 5 matching bases. The length of the CDR3 is 15 residues. Trimming took 0 bases from V and 2 from J, leaving 11 bases between them. Germline V gives CDR1 SGHRS, CDR2 YFSETQ. The CDR3 sequence is CASSLVSGVNTEAFF. For the CDR3, the DNA is TGCGCCAGCAGCTTGGTCTCGGGGGTTAACACTGAAGCTTTCTTT.

V gene TRBV20-1 combines with J gene TRBJ1-2; D is unclear. This CDR3 has 13 residues. Per germline, CDR1 DFQATT and CDR2 SNEGSKA (reference sequence). V lost 3 bases to trimming and J lost 0 bases, with 8 bases between them. The CDR3 coding sequence is TGCAGTGCTAGTAAGGGAGCTAACTATGGCTACACCTTC. Translation: CSASKGANYGYTF.

This clone was counted only a few times. This chain connects TRBV5-6 to TRBJ1-6; D gene ambiguous. V lost 3 bases and J 10 bases, leaving 14 bases between the germline ends. CDR1 is SGHDT and CDR2 is YYEEEE in the germline V gene. The length of the CDR3 is 14 residues. CDR3 nucleotides: TGTGCCAGCAGCTCCAAGGGAGGTGACTCACCCCTCCACTTT. Encoded protein: CASSSKGGDSPLHF. Using reference TRBV5-6 and TRBJ1-6 for the parts outside the CDR3, the full variable domain is DAGVTQSPTHLIKTRGQQVTLRCSPKSGHDTVSWYQQALGQGPQFIFQYYEEEERQRGNFPDRFSGHQFPNYSSELNVNALLLGDSALYLCASSSKGGDSPLHFGNGTRLTVT.

The rearrangement links TRBV15 to TRBJ1-2, with D perhaps matching TRBD1 (5 bases). V was cut by 4 bases and J by 4 bases, with 13 bases left in between. Germline CDR1 reads LNHNV; CDR2 reads YYDKDF (reference sequence). This CDR3 comprises 14 residues. CDR3 amino acids: CATSIPRGPYGYTF. CDR3 sequence (DNA): TGTGCCACCAGCATACCTAGGGGTCCCTATGGCTACACCTTC.

The chain links TRBV12-5 to TRBJ1-1; D is ambiguous. The V end lost 2 bases, the J end lost 3 bases, and 4 bases lay between the germline ends. Germline CDR1 reads LGHNT; CDR2 reads FRNRAP. This CDR3 has 12 residues. For the CDR3, the DNA is TGTGCTAGTGGTTTGCCCGACACTGAAGCTTTCTTT. Its translation: CASGLPDTEAFF.

This clone was seen a few times. The V and J genes are TRBV6-4 and TRBJ2-1, with TRBD1 matching 9 bases. CDR3 size: 15 residues. From germline, CDR1 is MRHNA and CDR2 SNTAGT. The ends lost 5 bases at V and 10 bases at J; junction bases unmatched: 12. The CDR3 is CASSTGGARAKEQFF. CDR3 sequence (DNA): TGTGCCAGCAGTACAGGGGGCGCAAGGGCAAAGGAGCAGTTCTTC.

The chain links TRBV19 to TRBJ1-5; 8 nucleotides agree with TRBD1. With 6 bases clipped from V and 2 bases from J, the junction kept 6 bases outside the gene matches. The CDR3 is 15 residues long. Germline CDR1 LNHDA, CDR2 SQIVND (reference sequence). The CDR3 sequence is CASRNGQGRNQPQHF. CDR3 nucleotide sequence: TGTGCCAGTAGAAATGGACAGGGTCGCAATCAGCCCCAGCATTTT.

The V call is TRBV3-1 (or the pseudogene TRBV3-2), the J call TRBJ1-2; D might be TRBD1 (5 bases). The CDR3 is 12 amino acids. V was shortened by 0 bases and J by 7 bases, with 6 bases between the two germline ends. Germline assignment: CDR1 LGHDT and CDR2 YNNKEL (reference sequence). As DNA, the CDR3 is TGTGCCAGCAGCCAAGACGGGGGTGGCTACACCTTC. Translation gives CASSQDGGGYTF.

The rearrangement links TRBV3-1 (or the pseudogene TRBV3-2) to TRBJ2-3; perhaps TRBD2 as D (6 bases). There are 15 residues in the CDR3. The V end was cut by 5 bases, the J end by 5 bases, with 17 bases between. Germline CDR1 and CDR2: LGHDT and YNNKEL (reference sequence). CDR3 coding DNA: TGTGCCAGCAGCGCTCTCGGGGGATACGGAGATACGCAGTATTTT. Its translation: CASSALGGYGDTQYF.

The V gene is TRBV12-3 or TRBV12-4, the J gene TRBJ2-1; 12 nucleotides match TRBD2. J was trimmed by 11 bases and V by 11 bases; bases with no gene match: 7. The CDR3 contains 12 residues. The CDR3 sequence is CAGASGGGKQFF. As DNA, the CDR3 is TGTGCCGGCGCTAGCGGGGGGGGGAAGCAGTTCTTC.

This sequence joins TRBV5-5 and TRBJ2-7; a weak D match, TRBD1 (7 bases). Germline V gives CDR1 SGHKS, CDR2 YYEKEE (reference sequence). Trimming removed 4 bases at V and 2 bases at J, with 16 bases between. The CDR3 has 15 residues. The DNA of the CDR3 is TGTGCCAGCAGCCGTTGGGGGGACAGAGCCTACGAGCAGTACTTC. Residues: CASSRWGDRAYEQYF. Using reference TRBV5-5 and TRBJ2-7 for the parts outside the CDR3, the full variable domain is DAGVTQSPTHLIKTRGQQVTLRCSPISGHKSVSWYQQVLGQGPQFIFQYYEKEERGRGNFPDRFSARQFPNYSSELNVNALLLGDSALYLCASSRWGDRAYEQYFGPGTRLTVT.